The 30 T cell receptor beta chains presented below share a single source sample, sequenced in a study of T cells in women clearing cervical HPV infection. Method: immunoSEQ multiplex PCR; TCRdb's copy keeps in-frame clones and lacks some. Its clone listing holds roughly 30,000 clones. Sequenced sample: blood buffy coat. The source of these receptors is a woman between 18 and 69 years old with a cervical HPV16 infection that either progressed to CIN3+ or cleared (not recorded which).

The CDR3 bases that were read are TGTGCCAGTATGGAGGGGGAGACC. Translated: CASMEGET. The entire CDR3 reads CASMEGETAFF. The chain links TRBV19 to TRBJ1-1; tentatively, D is TRBD1 (6 bases). The CDR3 is cut off 3 residues early in the read; its end comes from the germline J gene. The CDR3 length is 11 residues. Per germline, CDR1 LNHDA and CDR2 SQIVND (reference sequence).

The covered CDR3 bases are TGCGCCAGCAGCCCCTTCTACATGACAGGGACCCGTCAGCCC. It is translated as CASSPFYMTGTRQP. The full CDR3 protein reads CASSPFYMTGTRQPQHF. The chain is built from TRBV4-1 and TRBJ1-5, with 7 nucleotides matching TRBD1. The read stops 3 residues short of the end of the CDR3; the missing end is completed from the germline J gene. Germline V lookup: CDR1 MGHRA, CDR2 YSYEKL. Unmatched junction bases numbered 15, after V lost 4 bases and J lost 6 bases. The CDR3 is 17 residues long.

Notes on this clone: The read stops 3 residues short of the end of the CDR3; the missing end is completed from the germline J gene. This rearrangement joins TRBV4-2 to TRBJ1-4, with 8 bases identical to TRBD1. The CDR3 has 16 residues. V lost 1 base to trimming and J lost 8 bases; unmatched junction nucleotides: 9. Germline V gene sequence: CDR1 LGHNA, CDR2 YNFKEQ. The CDR3 DNA, read in part, is TGTGCCAGCAGCCAAGGCCCTAGACAGGGGAGCGAAAAA. This gives the protein CASSQGPRQGSEK. The complete CDR3 sequence is CASSQGPRQGSEKLFF.

Comments on this clone: The read ends 3 residues early relative to the CDR3; the germline J gene fills the gap. The rearrangement uses TRBV20-1 and TRBJ1-3; D possibly corresponds to TRBD1 (6 bases). The V end lost 6 bases, the J end lost 0 bases, and 12 bases lay between the germline ends. The CDR3 sequence is 14 residues long. Germline loops: CDR1 DFQATT, CDR2 SNEGSKA (reference sequence). Here the CDR3 reads CSALDRHSGNTIYF. The CDR3 bases that were read are TGCAGTGCCCTTGACAGGCACTCTGGAAACACC.

As concerns this clone: The CDR3 end lies 3 residues beyond the end of the read and is filled in from the germline J gene. The chain is built from TRBV6-1 and TRBJ1-6; 9 nucleotides agree with TRBD1. The CDR3 spans 17 residues. The germline CDR1 and CDR2 sequences are MNHNS and SASEGT. The junction had 1 base not matched to a gene; V was cut back by 1 base and J by 0 bases. CDR3 amino acids: CASSEGQGDSYNSPLHF. The DNA read from the CDR3 is TGTGCCAGCAGTGAAGGACAGGGGGACTCCTATAATTCACCC.

Note on this clone: Sequencing ends 3 residues short of the CDR3 end; the germline J gene provides the rest. V and J are TRBV30 and TRBJ2-1; 14 bases align to TRBD2. The V gene end was trimmed by 3 bases and the J gene end by 7 bases; junction bases not matched to a gene: 8. This CDR3 has 16 residues. The germline CDR1 and CDR2 sequences are GTSNPN and SVGIG (reference sequence). CDR3 DNA, as far as it was read: TGTGCCTGGAGCCCGGGACTAGCGGGAGATAGGAATGAG. Translated, it gives CAWSPGLAGDRNE. The whole CDR3 protein is CAWSPGLAGDRNEQFF.

As concerns this clone: The read finishes 3 residues shy of the CDR3 end, and the germline J gene is used to complete it. The J gene is TRBJ2-7, the V gene TRBV28; 7 bases map to TRBD1. Germline trimming cut 10 bases from V and 3 bases from J; bases unmatched to any gene: 9. This CDR3 region has 13 residues. In germline, CDR1 is MDHEN, CDR2 SYDVKM. CDR3 in amino acids: CATLGTAFYEQYF. The DNA read from the CDR3 is TGTGCCACCCTGGGGACAGCTTTCTACGAG.

CDR3 residues: CSASGVGSYEQYF. The covered CDR3 bases are TGCAGTGCTTCAGGGGTAGGCAGCTACGAG. The chain carries TRBV20-1 and TRBJ2-7; maybe TRBD1 (6 bases). The sequence runs out 3 residues before the end of the CDR3; the remainder is reconstructed from the germline J gene. This CDR3 spans 13 amino acids. In germline, CDR1 is DFQATT, CDR2 SNEGSKA (reference sequence). The V end was cut by 5 bases, the J end by 3 bases, with 14 bases between.

Note on this clone: The CDR3 goes on 3 residues after the read ends, and that part is filled in from the germline J gene. J is TRBJ1-2 and V is TRBV30, with no clear D. Trimming stripped 0 bases from V and 4 bases from J, with 9 bases between. The CDR3 loop spans 13 amino acids. CDR1 and CDR2 from the germline V gene are GTSNPN and SVGIG (reference sequence). The CDR3 protein is CAWSVGQLYGYTF. CDR3 bases read: TGTGCCTGGAGTGTGGGCCAACTCTATGGC.

Details on this clone: The DNA ends 3 residues before the CDR3 does, and the rest of the CDR3 is filled in from the germline J gene. The chain employs TRBV30 and TRBJ2-7; the match to TRBD2 covers 9 bases. V lost 3 bases to trimming and J lost 5 bases; unmatched junction nucleotides: 17. This CDR3 contains 17 residues. CDR1 and CDR2 from the germline V gene are GTSNPN and SVGIG (reference sequence). The chain's CDR3 is CAWSPVLRREGRDEQYF. The part of the CDR3 DNA that was read is TGTGCCTGGAGCCCCGTGCTCCGGCGGGAGGGAAGAGACGAG.

As to this clone: Read data end 3 residues before the CDR3 end; the end is taken from the germline J gene. This sequence joins TRBV6-1 and TRBJ1-5; TRBD1 is a possible D gene (6 bases). The V end lost 1 base, the J end lost 0 bases, and 13 bases lay between the germline ends. Germline CDR1 and CDR2: MNHNS and SASEGT. This CDR3 is 17 amino acids long. CDR3 DNA (partial): TGTGCCAGCAGTGAAGGTACAGGGCCTTATAGCAATCAGCCC. Amino acid sequence: CASSEGTGPYSNQP. The complete CDR3 reads CASSEGTGPYSNQPQHF.

For this clone: Sequencing ends 3 residues short of the CDR3 end; the germline J gene provides the rest. This chain connects TRBV28 to TRBJ2-5; D gene uncertain. V lost 2 bases to trimming and J lost 3 bases, with 7 bases between them. CDR3 size: 13 residues. Germline CDR1 and CDR2: MDHEN and SYDVKM. The DNA read from the CDR3 is TGTGCCAGCAGTTTAGGGCAGAAAGAGACC. Encoded protein: CASSLGQKET. In full, the CDR3 is CASSLGQKETQYF.

Points on this clone: The read gets to within 3 residues of the CDR3 end, and the germline J gene fills in the rest. The chain has TRBV2 and TRBJ1-2, with no clear D. The CDR3 is 15 residues long. From germline, CDR1 is SNHLY and CDR2 FYNNEI. The CDR3 DNA, read in part, is TGTGCCAGCAGACCAGCGGGAGTCAGTTTTAGTGAC. It translates to CASRPAGVSFSD. The complete CDR3 reads CASRPAGVSFSDYTF.

Concerning this clone: The CDR3 end lies 3 residues beyond the end of the read and is filled in from the germline J gene. The chain uses TRBV10-1 and TRBJ2-7, with D perhaps matching TRBD2 (5 bases). V lost 8 bases and J lost 2, with 10 bases in between. CDR1 is WNHNN, CDR2 SYGVQD, per germline (reference sequence). There are 12 residues in the CDR3. The CDR3 region is CASLWTPYEQYF. The sequenced CDR3 bases are TGCGCCAGCCTATGGACTCCCTACGAG.

Details on this clone: Read coverage stops 3 residues before the CDR3 terminus; the germline J gene supplies the remainder. The V call is TRBV30, the J call TRBJ2-7; D possibly corresponds to TRBD1 (5 bases). The V gene's germline CDR1 is GTSNPN and CDR2 SVGIG (reference sequence). The CDR3 totals 13 residues. V was cut by 0 bases and J by 5 bases, with 11 bases left in between. CDR3 protein: CAWSVQVEDEQYF. CDR3 DNA (partial): TGTGCCTGGAGTGTACAGGTCGAGGACGAG.

Notes on this clone: Read data end 3 residues before the CDR3 end; the end is taken from the germline J gene. The V call is TRBV19, the J call TRBJ1-2; 10 nucleotides align to TRBD1. Trimming cost V 5 bases and J 7 bases; bases outside gene matches: 4. The CDR3 spans 13 residues. Looked up from germline, CDR1 is LNHDA and CDR2 is SQIVND (reference sequence). CDR3 bases read: TGTGCCAGTAGTCAGACAGGGGGCGGTGGC. It yields the protein CASSQTGGGG. In full, the CDR3 is CASSQTGGGGYTF.

With regard to this clone: The read halts 3 residues ahead of the CDR3 end, with the missing end drawn from the germline J gene. The rearrangement links TRBV13 to TRBJ2-1, with 9 bases identical to TRBD2. CDR1 and CDR2 (germline): PRHDT, FYEKMQ (reference sequence). The V gene end was trimmed by 2 bases and the J gene end by 5 bases; junction bases not matched to a gene: 10. CDR3 length: 17 residues. The CDR3 is CASSLPGLAPVDNEQFF. CDR3 DNA (partial): TGTGCCAGCAGCTTACCGGGACTAGCTCCCGTGGACAATGAG.

On this clone itself: The CDR3 end lies 3 residues beyond the end of the read and is filled in from the germline J gene. The J gene is TRBJ1-3, the V gene TRBV20-1; unclear D gene. Germline CDR1 reads DFQATT; CDR2 reads SNEGSKA (reference sequence). The CDR3 covers 14 residues. V lost 3 bases to trimming and J lost 3 bases, with 12 bases between them. The covered CDR3 bases are TGCAGTGCTAGTAGTCAAATGGTTGGAAACACC. Translated: CSASSQMVGNT. The CDR3 in its entirety is CSASSQMVGNTIYF.

With respect to this clone: The read terminates 3 residues before the CDR3 end, so the remaining end is supplied by the germline J gene. V is TRBV28 and J is TRBJ1-2, with TRBD1 as a possible D gene (6 bases). This CDR3 contains 14 residues. Trimming pared 6 bases from V and 4 bases from J, leaving 15 bases between. The germline gives CDR1 MDHEN, CDR2 SYDVKM. CDR3 bases read: TGTGCCAGCAGAGTTAACGGAGGGGGCTATGGC. Translating it yields CASRVNGGGYG. In full, the CDR3 reads CASRVNGGGYGYTF.

Remarks on this clone: The observed sequence ends 3 residues before the CDR3 terminus, with the missing tail filled in from the germline J gene. V is TRBV5-1 and J is TRBJ2-7, with TRBD1 as a possible D gene (6 bases). In germline, CDR1 is SGHRS, CDR2 YFSETQ. The ends were cut back, 2 bases at V and 3 bases at J, with 12 bases in the middle. The CDR3 extends over 14 amino acids. CDR3 bases read: TGCGCCAGCAGCTTTCTTGGGGGCAGCTACGAG. The encoded protein is CASSFLGGSYE. The complete CDR3 sequence is CASSFLGGSYEQYF. The full variable domain, its missing parts supplied by reference TRBV5-1 and TRBJ2-7, is KAGVTQTPRYLIKTRGQQVTLSCSPISGHRSVSWYQQTPGQGLQFLFEYFSETQRNKGNFPGRFSGRQFSNSRSEMNVSTLELGDSALYLCASSFLGGSYEQYFGPGTRLTVT.

On this clone itself: With the read ending 3 residues before the CDR3 end, the germline J gene is used to fill in that end. The chain combines TRBV5-1 with TRBJ2-2; the D is unclear. Germline-derived CDR1 and CDR2 are SGHRS and YFSETQ. CDR3 length: 14 residues. Deletions cut 4 bases from V and 3 bases from J, with 10 bases between. CDR3 region: CASSQASDTGELFF. CDR3 bases read: TGCGCCAGCAGCCAAGCCTCGGACACCGGGGAG.

Turning to this clone: The read ends 3 residues before the CDR3 terminus; that terminus is restored from the germline J gene. The V gene is TRBV7-2, the J gene TRBJ1-2; 8 positions match TRBD1. Germline V gene sequence: CDR1 SGHTA, CDR2 FQGNSA. The CDR3 has 13 residues. CDR3 in amino acids: CASSPQGAGGYTF. CDR3 DNA (partial): TGTGCCAGCAGTCCCCAGGGGGCGGGAGGC.

In regard to this clone: Read coverage stops 3 residues before the CDR3 terminus; the germline J gene supplies the remainder. V gene TRBV10-1 combines with J gene TRBJ1-5; TRBD1 is a possible D gene (6 bases). The length of the CDR3 is 17 residues. CDR1 and CDR2 (germline): WNHNN, SYGVQD (reference sequence). Trimming stripped 6 bases from V and 4 bases from J, with 22 bases between. The covered CDR3 bases are TGCGCCAGCAGCCTAGAACAGGGTGGGGGAAGGAATCAGCCC. It encodes CASSLEQGGGRNQP. The whole CDR3 protein reads CASSLEQGGGRNQPQHF.

As for this clone: The read gets to within 3 residues of the CDR3 end, and the germline J gene fills in the rest. The J gene is TRBJ2-3, the V gene TRBV27; D perhaps matches TRBD2 (6 bases). Germline-derived CDR1 and CDR2 are MNHEY and SMNVEV (reference sequence). Trimming left V 3 bases short and J 2 bases short, with 12 bases between. The length of the CDR3 is 15 residues. The CDR3 loop is CASSFLGGDTDTQYF. The DNA read from the CDR3 is TGTGCCAGCAGTTTTTTGGGGGGAGACACAGATACG.

Concerning this clone itself: The CDR3 goes on 3 residues after the read ends, and that part is filled in from the germline J gene. This chain connects TRBV2 to TRBJ1-1; tentatively, D is TRBD1 (5 bases). Germline V gives CDR1 SNHLY, CDR2 FYNNEI. Trimming took off 3 bases at V and 5 bases at J, with 13 bases between the two ends. This CDR3 region has 14 residues. CDR3 DNA, as far as it was read: TGTGCCAGCAGTGAGTACGGGGGAGGAACTGAA. Its translation is CASSEYGGGTE. The entire CDR3 is CASSEYGGGTEAFF.

Worth noting for this clone: With the read ending 3 residues before the CDR3 end, the germline J gene is used to fill in that end. The chain carries TRBV9 and TRBJ2-1; tentative D call: TRBD1 (6 bases). Per germline, CDR1 SGDLS and CDR2 YYNGEE. The CDR3 extends over 15 amino acids. V gave up 3 bases and J gave up 8 bases, with 18 bases separating them. The CDR3 here is CASSGTGSIPHEQFF. Incomplete CDR3 DNA: TGTGCCAGCAGCGGTACAGGGAGCATCCCACATGAG.

Comment on this clone: With the read ending 3 residues before the CDR3 end, the germline J gene is used to fill in that end. V and J are TRBV28 and TRBJ2-1; the D gene is possibly TRBD1 (6 bases). The V end was cut by 2 bases, the J end by 9 bases, with 17 bases between. Germline V CDR1 and CDR2: MDHEN, SYDVKM. This CDR3 has 15 residues. This CDR3 is CASSLGGRQGTEQFF. CDR3 DNA, as far as it was read: TGTGCCAGCAGTTTAGGGGGCAGACAAGGGACTGAG.

As for this clone: The read ends 3 residues before the CDR3 terminus; that terminus is restored from the germline J gene. The chain uses TRBV29-1 and TRBJ1-1; tentatively, D is TRBD1 (5 bases). CDR1 SQVTM and CDR2 ANQGSEA come from the germline V gene. Trimming took 5 bases from V and 3 from J, leaving 10 bases between them. The CDR3 extends over 12 amino acids. The CDR3 region is CSVRGTHTEAFF. CDR3 bases read: TGCAGCGTTAGGGGAACCCACACTGAA.

Worth noting for this clone: Read data end 3 residues before the CDR3 end; the end is taken from the germline J gene. The rearrangement links TRBV20-1 to TRBJ1-5; tentative D call: TRBD1 (5 bases). V was pared by 3 bases and J by 6 bases, with 12 bases between. Germline CDR1 DFQATT, CDR2 SNEGSKA (reference sequence). The CDR3 runs to 13 residues. Incomplete CDR3 DNA: TGCAGTGCTAGTCCAGGGATCGGTCAGCCC. This gives the protein CSASPGIGQP. The entire CDR3 is CSASPGIGQPQHF.

As for this clone: Coverage ceases 3 residues before the CDR3 finishes, and the germline J gene fills in the end. This chain uses TRBV6-2 or TRBV6-3 with TRBJ2-2, with 7 positions matching TRBD2. CDR1 is MNHEY and CDR2 is SVGEGT in the germline V gene. The CDR3 is 17 residues long. Trimming cost V 4 bases and J 4 bases; bases outside gene matches: 12. The chain's CDR3 is CASSSLSSGIGTGELFF. CDR3 DNA (partial): TGTGCCAGCAGTTCCCTGTCGAGCGGGATAGGCACCGGGGAG.